This note documents a single T cell receptor beta chain sequence. In the source study's methods: By means of reference gene primer amplification, nucleated cell counts were estimated. Method: immunoSEQ multiplex PCR; TCRdb's copy keeps in-frame clones and lacks some. V and J calls and clone size come straight from that table; D and trimming were deduced from the DNA. The data show around 310,000 clones, with just under 90% seen just once and over 8.5% held by the top ten. The data belong to a study of blood T cell repertoires in COVID-19. Study summary: From the United States, Italy and Spain came samples of acute and convalescent COVID-19.

CDR1 is SGDLS and CDR2 is YYNGEE in the germline V gene. The length of the CDR3 is 15 residues. V was shortened by 1 base and J by 7 bases, with 12 bases between the two germline ends. Donors of Cohort 3 who recovered were those that had two negative PCRs, clearance, or symptom resolution. Sequencing used PBMCs or T cells enriched from blood (not recorded which). The origin of this receptor is a woman aged 25 to 39 who had recovered from COVID-19. The V gene is TRBV9, the J gene TRBJ1-6, with D tentatively TRBD1 (6 bases). CDR3 sequence (DNA): TGTGCCAGCAGCGTACGTCCAGGGGAAAATTCACCCCTCCACTTT. This translates into CASSVRPGENSPLHF.